The present T cell receptor beta chain was sequenced within a study of T cells after posttransplantation cyclophosphamide. A marrow graft followed busulfan-fludarabine conditioning, with cyclophosphamide on days +3 and +4. Here immunoSEQ multiplex PCR was the method, and the copy in TCRdb shows in-frame clones only, minus some. The sample has approximately 7,000 clones; roughly four fifths are singletons. Specimen: PBMCs, collected after allogeneic stem cell transplant with posttransplant cyclophosphamide. The sequence was collected from a female patient aged 50 to 65 who received an allogeneic stem cell transplant from a related donor, was CMV-positive, and had no GVHD. Some T cells may have originated in the graft donor.

CDR3 DNA: TGTGCCACCAGCAGAGGGGCGTCGGCCAGTGGTGAAGCTTTCTTT. It encodes CATSRGASASGEAFF. The chain is built from TRBV15 and TRBJ1-1; no reliable D call. This CDR3 comprises 15 residues. Trimming removed 1 base at V and 7 bases at J, with 16 bases between. The germline V gene encodes CDR1 LNHNV and CDR2 YYDKDF (reference sequence).